This T cell receptor beta chain was observed in a study of blood T cell repertoires in COVID-19. Original methodology: Reference gene primer amplification yielded estimated nucleated cell counts. The method was immunoSEQ multiplex PCR; TCRdb's version includes in-frame clones alone and lacks a portion of them. V and J calls and clone size are given by that table; D and trimming were obtained from the DNA. The data show approximately 400,000 clones, with approximately 88% seen just once and roughly 12% held by the top ten. The CDR3 has 13 amino acids. Per germline, CDR1 SGHNT and CDR2 YYREEE (reference sequence). Trimming shortened V by 0 bases and J by 8 bases, and 8 bases separated the two germline ends. This clone has just one count.

The gene calls are TRBV5-4 and TRBJ2-2, with D perhaps TRBD1 (6 bases). This clonotype originated in a woman in her fifties or sixties with COVID-19, enrolled during active disease. Material for sequencing was peripheral blood. This CDR3 is CASSLVQGGELFF. DNA for the CDR3: TGTGCCAGCAGCTTGGTCCAGGGGGGGGAGCTGTTTTTT.